The 23 T cell receptor beta chains given below trace back to one sample, sequenced in a study of cytomegalovirus exposure and HLA in healthy donors. PCR amplification relied on 60 Vbeta primers (plus 13 Jbeta primers). Profiling relied on immunoSEQ multiplex PCR, and the TCRdb table lists in-frame clones only, not all of them. The profile shows roughly 250,000 clones, almost 85% of them singletons. Specimen: PBMCs. The receptor set was obtained from a woman aged 40 to 50 in good health and CMV-seropositive.

This clone was counted between two and nine times. The V and J genes are TRBV2 and TRBJ2-3; TRBD2 might be the D (7 bases). Germline V gives CDR1 SNHLY, CDR2 FYNNEI. The CDR3 runs to 15 residues. Trimming took 11 bases from V and 2 from J, leaving 20 bases between them. The CDR3 DNA reads TGTGCCCTGGGGGAGGGGGAGAGCCCCACAGATACGCAGTATTTT. The encoded protein is CALGEGESPTDTQYF.

In nucleotides, the CDR3 is TGTGCCAGCAGTAAAGGGACTAGCGGGGTAACTCCCTACGAGCAGTACTTC. This gives the protein CASSKGTSGVTPYEQYF. The V and J genes are TRBV2 and TRBJ2-7; 13 nucleotides agree with TRBD2. CDR1 is SNHLY and CDR2 is FYNNEI in the germline V gene. CDR3 length equals 17 residues. Trimming at V came to 5 bases and at J to 2 bases, leaving 9 bases not matched to a gene.

CDR3 in amino acids: CASSSLGGIGNTIYF. The CDR3 DNA reads as TGTGCCAGCAGCTCCCTGGGAGGGATAGGAAACACCATATATTTT. V and J are TRBV11-2 and TRBJ1-3; no clear D gene. V lost 4 bases to trimming and J lost 4 bases, with 14 bases between them. The CDR3 is 15 amino acids. Germline CDR1 and CDR2: SGHAT and FQNNGV. Full variable domain (remainder filled in from reference TRBV11-2 and TRBJ1-3): EAGVAQSPRYKIIEKRQSVAFWCNPISGHATLYWYQQILGQGPKLLIQFQNNGVVDDSQLPKDRFSAERLKGVDSTLKIQPAKLEDSAVYLCASSSLGGIGNTIYFGEGSWLTVV.

With regard to this clone: The same CDR3 also results from other DNA sequences found in this sample. The V and J genes are TRBV5-1 and TRBJ1-2; no firm D call. CDR3 size: 13 residues. V dropped 1 base and J dropped 1 base, with 5 bases sitting between them. Germline-derived CDR1 and CDR2 are SGHRS and YFSETQ. CDR3 DNA: TGCGCCAGCAGCTTGACAGTTAACTATGGCTACACCTTC. Protein sequence: CASSLTVNYGYTF.

The CDR3 here is CASSFLAGGSNEQFF. The CDR3 DNA sequence: TGTGCCAGCAGCTTCTTAGCGGGAGGCAGCAATGAGCAGTTCTTC. This chain joins TRBV7-2 and TRBJ2-1, with 10 bases that match TRBD2. The ends lost 3 bases at V and 6 bases at J; junction bases unmatched: 5. There are 15 residues in the CDR3. Germline V gene sequence: CDR1 SGHTA, CDR2 FQGNSA.

This chain uses TRBV28 with TRBJ1-5, with D possibly TRBD1 on 5 matching bases. The CDR3 totals 13 residues. With 6 bases removed from V and 5 bases from J, the gap between germline ends came to 11 bases. Germline V gives CDR1 MDHEN, CDR2 SYDVKM. Here the CDR3 DNA reads TGTGCCAGCAGGACAGCCTTATATCAGCCCCAGCATTTT. Translated, it gives CASRTALYQPQHF.

The genes are TRBV10-1 and TRBJ2-7; D is possibly TRBD1 (5 bases). The length of the CDR3 is 14 residues. Between the trimmed V and J ends, which lost 7 bases and 3 bases, there was a span of 16 bases. Germline-derived CDR1 and CDR2 are WNHNN and SYGVQD (reference sequence). CDR3 coding DNA: TGCGCCAGCACCGAAATCGACAGAAACTACGAGCAGTACTTC. This codes for CASTEIDRNYEQYF.

Here the CDR3 DNA reads TGTGCCAGCAGCTTAGTGGGGGGGACAGGATCCTACGAGCAGTACTTC. Amino acid sequence: CASSLVGGTGSYEQYF. This chain links TRBV7-2 with TRBJ2-7; possibly TRBD1 for D (8 bases). The CDR3 is 16 residues long. The V gene lost 1 base and the J gene lost 1 base, with 14 bases spanning the gap. Germline V gives CDR1 SGHTA, CDR2 FQGNSA.

CDR3 DNA sequence: TGTGCCAGCAGTGCTTTGGCAGGGGCTTGGGAGCAGTACTTC. Its translation: CASSALAGAWEQYF. V and J are TRBV6-4 and TRBJ2-7; D possibly corresponds to TRBD1 (6 bases). Germline CDR1 and CDR2: MRHNA and SNTAGT. V was clipped by 4 bases and J by 7 bases, with 17 bases between them. The CDR3 has 14 residues.

CDR3 sequence: CASSEQLNEKLFF. The CDR3 DNA follows: TGTGCCAGCAGTGAACAGTTGAATGAAAAACTGTTTTTT. The genes are TRBV5-6 and TRBJ1-4; D not resolved. This CDR3 has 13 amino acids. Trimming pared 5 bases from V and 5 bases from J, leaving 10 bases between. From germline, CDR1 is SGHDT and CDR2 YYEEEE.

The gene calls are TRBV19 and TRBJ1-3; D unresolved. The CDR3 length is 15 residues. V dropped 3 bases and J dropped 2 bases, with 11 bases sitting between them. Germline CDR1 LNHDA, CDR2 SQIVND (reference sequence). The CDR3 nucleotides read TGTGCCAGTAGTATTTTTGTGTCTCCTGGAAACACCATATATTTT. It translates to CASSIFVSPGNTIYF.

The chain uses TRBV21-1 and TRBJ1-2; the D call of TRBD1 is as the table states it, not checked on the DNA. TRBV21-1 is a recognized pseudogene. The length of the CDR3 is 16 residues. As DNA, the CDR3 is TGTGCCAGCAGGGGTAGGGCAGACAGGGTCAACTATGGCTACACCTTC. This codes for CASRGRADRVNYGYTF.

The V and J genes are TRBV11-3 and TRBJ2-3; TRBD1 aligns across 8 bases. The CDR3 runs to 14 residues. The V and J ends lost 2 bases and 5 bases, in that order; junction bases with no gene match: 3. The germline CDR1 and CDR2 sequences are SGHNT and YENEEA. The CDR3 DNA sequence: TGTGCCAGCAGCTTACAGGGGGCAGAAGATACGCAGTATTTT. It codes for CASSLQGAEDTQYF.

Points on this clone: Different DNA sequences within this sample yield the same CDR3. V gene TRBV29-1 combines with J gene TRBJ2-1, with 10 bases lining up with TRBD1. Germline assignment: CDR1 SQVTM and CDR2 ANQGSEA. The CDR3 consists of 13 residues. The J segment lost 8 bases and the V segment lost 7 bases, leaving 8 bases of the junction unmatched. CDR3 DNA sequence: TGCAGCGCGGGACAGGGGTTGGACGATGAGCAGTTCTTC. This translates into CSAGQGLDDEQFF.

Concerning this clone: At one end the junction does not follow the germline gene, possibly because of a read error. This sequence joins TRBV30 and TRBJ2-6; the match to TRBD1 covers 11 bases. This CDR3 region has 18 residues. Germline CDR1 is GTSNPN and CDR2 is SVGIG (reference sequence). CDR3 in DNA: TGTGCCTGGAGTCCGGGACAGGGGGTGTACTCTGGGGCCAACGGCCTGACTTTC. As protein: CAWSPGQGVYSGANGLTF.

The chain recombines TRBV30 with TRBJ1-5, with 7 positions matching TRBD1. The CDR3 extends over 14 amino acids. Germline V gene data show CDR1 as GTSNPN and CDR2 as SVGIG (reference sequence). J was trimmed by 6 bases and V by 0 bases; bases with no gene match: 5. The CDR3 sequence is CAWSVQGGGQPQHF. The CDR3 region has the DNA TGTGCCTGGAGTGTACAAGGGGGCGGTCAGCCCCAGCATTTT.

The J gene is TRBJ2-5, the V gene TRBV20-1; D might be TRBD1 (6 bases). CDR1 is DFQATT, CDR2 SNEGSKA, per germline (reference sequence). The V end lost 6 bases, the J end lost 5 bases, and 10 bases lay between the germline ends. The CDR3 length is 11 residues. CDR3 protein: CSATGQETQYF. CDR3 DNA sequence: TGCAGTGCAACAGGGCAGGAGACCCAGTACTTC.

The J gene is TRBJ2-1, the V gene TRBV15; 7 bases align to TRBD2. The CDR3 consists of 14 residues. With 1 base clipped from V and 3 bases from J, the junction kept 0 bases outside the gene matches. The germline V gene encodes CDR1 LNHNV and CDR2 YYDKDF (reference sequence). The CDR3 loop reads CATSRGDYYNEQFF. CDR3 DNA sequence: TGTGCCACCAGCAGAGGGGACTACTACAATGAGCAGTTCTTC.

The V gene is TRBV28, the J gene TRBJ1-5; the D is unclear. Per germline, CDR1 MDHEN and CDR2 SYDVKM. V shed 4 bases and J shed 5 bases, with 6 bases lying between them. There are 12 residues in the CDR3. CDR3 sequence reads: CASSSSYQPQHF. The CDR3 nucleotides read TGTGCCAGCAGTTCCTCTTATCAGCCCCAGCATTTT.

The gene calls are TRBV10-2 and TRBJ2-7; D possibly corresponds to TRBD2 (5 bases). CDR1 is WSHSY, CDR2 SAAADI, per germline. With 6 bases removed from V and 5 bases from J, the gap between germline ends came to 11 bases. The length of the CDR3 is 12 residues. CDR3 nucleotides: TGCGCCAGCAGCGGCGGAGGAAACGAGCAGTACTTC. Protein product: CASSGGGNEQYF.

The chain carries TRBV2 and TRBJ2-1, with 12 bases fitting TRBD2. The trim removed 1 base at V and 10 bases at J, leaving 5 bases unmatched. This CDR3 contains 15 residues. From germline, CDR1 is SNHLY and CDR2 FYNNEI. CDR3 loop: CASSEERLAGVEQFF. In DNA form, the CDR3 reads TGTGCCAGCAGTGAAGAGCGACTAGCGGGAGTCGAGCAGTTCTTC.

The chain carries TRBV18 and TRBJ1-2; 10 bases are a match to TRBD1. The length of the CDR3 is 14 residues. Per germline, CDR1 KGHSH and CDR2 LQKENI. Trimming removed 3 bases from V and 4 bases from J; junction bases left unmatched: 2. CDR3 nucleotides: TGTGCCAGCTCACCGGGGACAGGGGTCTATGGCTACACCTTC. Protein sequence: CASSPGTGVYGYTF. The full variable domain, completed using reference TRBV18 and TRBJ1-2, is NAGVMQNPRHLVRRRGQEARLRCSPMKGHSHVYWYRQLPEEGLKFMVYLQKENIIDESGMPKERFSAEFPKEGPSILRIQQVVRGDSAAYFCASSPGTGVYGYTFGSGTRLTVV.

This clone was seen more than once but under ten times. The V gene is TRBV27, the J gene TRBJ1-1, with D maybe TRBD1 (6 bases). Germline V gene lookup returns CDR1 MNHEY and CDR2 SMNVEV (reference sequence). V shed 7 bases and J shed 1 base, with 25 bases lying between them. This CDR3 spans 18 amino acids. The CDR3 DNA is TGTGCCAGCATCAGGGGATCTGGGCTGCGACTCGGGAACACTGAAGCTTTCTTT. Its translation is CASIRGSGLRLGNTEAFF.